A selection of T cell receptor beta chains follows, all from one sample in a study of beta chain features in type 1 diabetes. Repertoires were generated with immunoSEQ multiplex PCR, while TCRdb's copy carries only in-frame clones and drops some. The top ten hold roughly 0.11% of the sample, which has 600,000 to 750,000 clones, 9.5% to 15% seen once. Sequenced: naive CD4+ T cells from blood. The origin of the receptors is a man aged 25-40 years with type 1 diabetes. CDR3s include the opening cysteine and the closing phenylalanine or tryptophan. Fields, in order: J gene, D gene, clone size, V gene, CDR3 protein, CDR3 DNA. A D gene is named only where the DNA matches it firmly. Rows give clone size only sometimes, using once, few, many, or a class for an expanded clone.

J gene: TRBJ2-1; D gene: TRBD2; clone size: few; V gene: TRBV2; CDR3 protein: CASSGTRGGNEQFF; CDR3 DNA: TGTGCCAGCAGTGGGACTAGGGGCGGGAATGAGCAGTTCTTC
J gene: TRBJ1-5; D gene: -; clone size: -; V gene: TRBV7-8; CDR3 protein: CASSAREGSNQPQHF; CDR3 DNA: TGTGCCAGCAGCGCCCGGGAGGGGAGCAATCAGCCCCAGCATTTT
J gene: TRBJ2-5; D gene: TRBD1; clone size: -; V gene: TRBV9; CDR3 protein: CASSKWGQGAGETQYF; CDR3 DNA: TGTGCCAGCAGCAAATGGGGACAGGGGGCTGGAGAGACCCAGTACTTC
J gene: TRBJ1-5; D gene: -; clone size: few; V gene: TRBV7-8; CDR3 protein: CASSLVEGYGQPQHF; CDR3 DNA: TGTGCCAGCAGCTTAGTGGAGGGTTATGGCCAGCCCCAGCATTTT
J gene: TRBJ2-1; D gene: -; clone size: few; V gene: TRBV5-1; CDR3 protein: CASSLGLINEQFF; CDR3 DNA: TGCGCCAGCAGCTTGGGTCTCATCAATGAGCAGTTCTTC
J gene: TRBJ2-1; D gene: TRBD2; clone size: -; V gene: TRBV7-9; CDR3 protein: CASSFPSGGPNEQFF; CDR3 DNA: TGTGCCAGCAGCTTCCCTAGCGGGGGCCCGAATGAGCAGTTCTTC
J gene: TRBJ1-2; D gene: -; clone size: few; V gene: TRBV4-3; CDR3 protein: CASSQDSSDYGYTF; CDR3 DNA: TGCGCCAGCAGCCAAGACAGCAGCGACTATGGCTACACCTTC
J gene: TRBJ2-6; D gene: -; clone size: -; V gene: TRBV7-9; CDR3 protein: CASSFFGGPVVLTF; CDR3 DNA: TGTGCCAGCAGCTTCTTCGGGGGCCCTGTGGTCCTGACTTTC
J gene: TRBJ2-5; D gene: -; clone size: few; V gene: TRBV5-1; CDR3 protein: CASSLQDQETQYF; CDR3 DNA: TGCGCCAGCAGCTTGCAGGACCAAGAGACCCAGTACTTC
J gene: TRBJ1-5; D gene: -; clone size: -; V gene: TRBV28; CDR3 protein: CAVGDSNQPQHF; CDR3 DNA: TGTGCCGTGGGGGACAGCAATCAGCCCCAGCATTTT
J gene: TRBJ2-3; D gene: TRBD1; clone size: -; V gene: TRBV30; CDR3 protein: CAWGRQGGTDTQYF; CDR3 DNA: TGTGCCTGGGGTCGACAGGGGGGCACAGATACGCAGTATTTT
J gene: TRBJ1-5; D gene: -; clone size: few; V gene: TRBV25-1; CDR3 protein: CASSDIGGTWGQPQHF; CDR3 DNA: TGTGCCAGCAGTGATATAGGAGGGACGTGGGGTCAGCCCCAGCATTTT